A single sample gave rise to the 13 T cell receptor beta chains below, sequenced in a study of vaccination and CD4 T cells after COVID-19. These receptors' targets are unknown. Treatment given: approximately 10-day PBMC culture with coronavirus spike peptide pools or control peptides (ViraFEST assay). Gathering of the CD4+ T cells, from the unexposed donor, took place before the COVID-19 pandemic (2011-2018). The Oncomine TCR Beta short-read assay sequenced DNA from cultured CD4+ T cells. Each CDR3 protein gets one entry after TCRdb re-called the PCR reads with MiXCR. This table has about 7,800 distinct CDR3 sequences, under 60% appearing once. Sequencing input: CD4+ T cells from blood, cultured in vitro. The receptors come from a human donor in good health.

This clonotype turned up a few times. V is TRBV25-1 and J is TRBJ1-6, with D tentatively TRBD1 (6 bases). V was pared by 8 bases and J by 7 bases, with 15 bases between. Germline CDR1 reads MGHDK; CDR2 reads SYGVNS. The CDR3 consists of 14 residues. For the CDR3, the DNA is TGTGCCAGCCTATCCGGGGGGCTGAATTCACCCCTCCACTTT. Translated: CASLSGGLNSPLHF.

This clonotype has more than one count but fewer than ten. The V gene is TRBV7-6, the J gene TRBJ2-5; no definite D call. Germline V gene data show CDR1 as SGHVS and CDR2 as FNYEAQ. Trimming took 9 bases from V and 4 from J, leaving 9 bases between them. The CDR3 sequence is 11 residues long. CDR3 region: CASGSGETQYF. The DNA for the CDR3 is TGTGCCAGTGGTTCCGGAGAGACCCAGTACTTC.

The chain is built from TRBV7-9 and TRBJ2-7; possibly TRBD2 for D (5 bases). Germline CDR1 reads SEHNR; CDR2 reads FQNEAQ (reference sequence). V dropped 5 bases and J dropped 3 bases, with 17 bases sitting between them. The CDR3 runs to 15 residues. DNA of the CDR3: TGTGCCAGCAGCGCAACTCGGACTGATTACTACGAGCAGTACTTC. Translation: CASSATRTDYYEQYF.

The genes are TRBV20-1 and TRBJ2-5; D is unclear. Germline CDR1 reads DFQATT; CDR2 reads SNEGSKA (reference sequence). The CDR3 contains 13 residues. The V gene lost 0 bases and the J gene lost 5 bases, with 10 bases spanning the gap. The DNA for the CDR3 is TGCAGTGCTAGAGATGTCCCTAGGGAGACCCAGTACTTC. This codes for CSARDVPRETQYF.

The chain recombines TRBV20-1 with TRBJ1-2, with 9 nucleotides matching TRBD1. Trimming took 0 bases from V and 7 from J; bases not matched to a gene: 9. Per the germline V gene, CDR1 is DFQATT and CDR2 is SNEGSKA (reference sequence). The CDR3 spans 15 residues. CDR3 in DNA: TGCAGTGCTAGAGATGCGGGACAGGGAACTGGTGGCTACACCTTC. Translation gives CSARDAGQGTGGYTF.

CDR3 amino acids: CSAIGPPTLKNSPLHF. The CDR3 nucleotides are TGCAGTGCCATAGGTCCCCCGACCCTAAAAAATTCACCCCTCCACTTT. The J gene is TRBJ1-6, the V gene TRBV20-1; no reliable D call. The germline CDR1 and CDR2 sequences are DFQATT and SNEGSKA (reference sequence). With 6 bases removed from V and 7 bases from J, the gap between germline ends came to 22 bases. The CDR3 is 16 amino acids.

CDR3 amino acids: CASRPQAAGTNEQFF. DNA of the CDR3: TGTGCCAGCAGGCCACAGGCAGCGGGAACTAATGAGCAGTTCTTC. The chain links TRBV2 to TRBJ2-1; TRBD2 matches 7 bases. Germline V gene data show CDR1 as SNHLY and CDR2 as FYNNEI. The CDR3 spans 15 residues. The ends lost 6 bases at V and 7 bases at J; junction bases unmatched: 12.

The sample holds one count of this clonotype. The V gene is TRBV5-4, the J gene TRBJ2-3, with D unresolved. Germline loops: CDR1 SGHNT, CDR2 YYREEE (reference sequence). The germline V and J ends were trimmed by 0 bases and 6 bases, with 14 bases remaining between them. The CDR3 totals 15 residues. This CDR3 is CASSLEAIRTDTQYF. DNA of the CDR3: TGTGCCAGCAGCTTGGAGGCCATTCGGACGGATACGCAGTATTTT.

The V gene is TRBV19, the J gene TRBJ1-5; 10 bases align to TRBD1. The CDR3 has 16 amino acids. Germline lookup yields CDR1 LNHDA and CDR2 SQIVND (reference sequence). J gave up 1 base and V 5 bases, and 5 bases lay outside the gene matches. CDR3 sequence reads: CASSLRDRGSNQPQHF. The DNA for the CDR3 is TGTGCCAGTAGTCTAAGGGACAGGGGCAGCAATCAGCCCCAGCATTTT.

This clonotype was counted a few times. V usage is TRBV10-3 and J usage is TRBJ1-5; D ambiguous. The CDR3 totals 12 residues. Looked up from germline, CDR1 is ENHRY and CDR2 is SYGVKD. Trimming removed 3 bases from V and 1 base from J, with 1 base in between. Here the CDR3 DNA reads TGTGCCATCAGTGAAAGCAATCAGCCCCAGCATTTT. Translated, it gives CAISESNQPQHF.

The chain carries TRBV19 and TRBJ2-7, with TRBD1 matching over 7 bases. This CDR3 contains 14 residues. Germline CDR1 and CDR2: LNHDA and SQIVND (reference sequence). V shed 2 bases and J 2 bases; nucleotides not matched to a gene: 3. The CDR3 sequence is CASSIRQGPYEQYF. CDR3 sequence (DNA): TGTGCCAGTAGTATACGACAGGGACCCTACGAGCAGTACTTC.

The chain uses TRBV12-3 or TRBV12-4 and TRBJ2-2, with 11 bases that match TRBD2. The CDR3 runs 18 residues. V lost 5 bases, J lost 7 bases, and 15 bases stayed unmatched. The CDR3 region has the DNA TGTGCCAGCAGTCATTGGGGCATACTAGCGGGAGTAGGCGGGGAGCTGTTTTTT. This codes for CASSHWGILAGVGGELFF.

This chain connects TRBV7-9 to TRBJ1-2; 10 bases agree with TRBD1. V dropped 3 bases and J dropped 4; count of bases not matched to a gene: 8. CDR1 and CDR2 from the germline V gene are SEHNR and FQNEAQ (reference sequence). The CDR3 extends over 16 amino acids. The chain's CDR3 is CASSFSGTGVAYGYTF. In nucleotides, the CDR3 is TGTGCCAGCAGCTTTTCCGGGACAGGGGTGGCCTATGGCTACACCTTC. The whole variable domain, remainder taken from reference TRBV7-9 and TRBJ1-2, is DTGVSQNPRHKITKRGQNVTFRCDPISEHNRLYWYRQTLGQGPEFLTYFQNEAQLEKSRLLSDRFSAERPKGSFSTLEIQRTEQGDSAMYLCASSFSGTGVAYGYTFGSGTRLTVV.